This T cell receptor (beta chain) was retrieved from a study of CD8 T cells in Susac syndrome. Healthy donors matched for age and sex were used as controls. CD8+ and CD4+ T cells were negatively isolated; TEMRA cells were FACS-enriched. With random hexamers, reverse transcription was performed on roughly 0.5 to 1 ug of RNA. Amplification of TCR beta CDR3 used immunoSEQ multiplex PCR across 54 Vbeta and 13 Jbeta. From the immunoSEQ multiplex PCR reads, TCRdb called clonotypes with MiXCR, one entry per CDR3 protein. The sample has around 99,000 distinct CDR3 sequences; about 95% are singletons. The CDR3 consists of 12 residues. Germline CDR1 and CDR2: SQVTM and ANQGSEA. V dropped 7 bases and J dropped 7; count of bases not matched to a gene: 5.

The specimen was CD4+ T cells from PBMCs. This clonotype originated in a human donor in good health. The chain employs TRBV29-1 and TRBJ1-2; 11 bases line up with TRBD1. The CDR3 reads CSASGQGGGYTF. The DNA for the CDR3 is TGCAGCGCCTCGGGACAGGGGGGTGGCTACACCTTC.